This TCR beta chain emerged from a study of cytomegalovirus exposure and HLA in healthy donors. Study-level results: Available immune exposure information covered CMV serostatus only. The study dropped some indistinguishable V segments, TRBV6-2 and TRBV6-3 among them.

As for this clone: Its target is unknown.

The CDR3 contains 16 residues. Germline assignment: CDR1 LGHNA and CDR2 YSLEER. With 0 bases removed from V and 4 bases from J, the gap between germline ends came to 13 bases. The PCR ran on 60 Vbeta and 13 Jbeta primers. Here immunoSEQ multiplex PCR was the method, and the copy in TCRdb shows in-frame clones only, minus some. The sample has roughly 80,000 clones. The TCR was taken from a girl aged 5-17 years in good health and CMV-seropositive. The rearrangement uses TRBV4-3 and TRBJ1-5; a possible D gene is TRBD1 (6 bases). Sample: PBMCs. The CDR3 spells CASSQETGRGNQPQHF. The CDR3 DNA follows: TGCGCCAGCAGCCAAGAGACAGGACGGGGTAATCAGCCCCAGCATTTT.